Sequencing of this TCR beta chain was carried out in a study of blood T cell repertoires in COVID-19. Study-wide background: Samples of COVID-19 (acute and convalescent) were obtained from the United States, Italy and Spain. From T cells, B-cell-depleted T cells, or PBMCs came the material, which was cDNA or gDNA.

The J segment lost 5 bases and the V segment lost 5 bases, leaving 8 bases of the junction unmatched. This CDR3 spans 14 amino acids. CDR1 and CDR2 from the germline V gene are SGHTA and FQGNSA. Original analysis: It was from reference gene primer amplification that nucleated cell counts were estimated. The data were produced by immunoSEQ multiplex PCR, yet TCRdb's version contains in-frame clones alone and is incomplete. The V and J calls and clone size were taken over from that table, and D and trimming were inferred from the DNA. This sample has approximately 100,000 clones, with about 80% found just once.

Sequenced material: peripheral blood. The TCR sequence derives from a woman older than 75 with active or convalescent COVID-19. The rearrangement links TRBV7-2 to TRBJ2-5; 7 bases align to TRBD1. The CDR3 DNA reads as TGTGCCAGCAGCCAGGGGGAACTAGGGGAGACCCAGTACTTC. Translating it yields CASSQGELGETQYF.